The 13 T cell receptor beta chains given below trace back to one sample, sequenced in a study of cytomegalovirus exposure and HLA in healthy donors. This PCR relied on a set of 60 Vbeta primers and 13 Jbeta primers. Libraries were prepared by immunoSEQ multiplex PCR; TCRdb keeps only in-frame clonotypes and omits some of them. The sample carries fewer than 250,000 clones, roughly 77% recorded once. The specimen sequenced was PBMCs. These receptors all come from a male donor in good health and CMV-seropositive.

The chain couples TRBV5-1 to TRBJ2-5, with 11 bases that match TRBD2. The V gene's germline CDR1 is SGHRS and CDR2 YFSETQ. V was clipped by 4 bases and J by 4 bases; unmatched bases: 6. This CDR3 has 15 residues. CDR3 coding DNA: TGCGCCAGCAGCATCCTAGCGGGGGGTCGAGAGACCCAGTACTTC. It codes for CASSILAGGRETQYF.

This clone was detected only once. The J gene is TRBJ2-3, the V gene TRBV18, with TRBD1 as a possible D gene (6 bases). The ends were cut back, 6 bases at V and 0 bases at J, with 16 bases in the middle. The CDR3 runs 16 residues. Germline V CDR1 and CDR2: KGHSH, LQKENI. Written as DNA, the CDR3 is TGTGCCAGCTCTCAAGCCAGGACAGCAAGCACAGATACGCAGTATTTT. Protein product: CASSQARTASTDTQYF.

The genes are TRBV23-1 and TRBJ1-1; D not certain. TRBV23-1 is sorted into the ORF group, with uncertain function. Trimming left V 4 bases short and J 11 bases short, with 11 bases between. CDR3 length: 11 amino acids. The CDR3 region is CASSLSRGAFF. DNA for the CDR3: TGCGCCAGCAGTCTTAGCAGAGGGGCTTTCTTT.

The CDR3 region is CASLTVGTGPYEQYF. CDR3 bases: TGTGCCAGCCTTACGGTAGGGACAGGGCCCTACGAGCAGTACTTC. The chain joins TRBV28 to TRBJ2-7, with TRBD1 matching 9 bases. Trimming at V came to 8 bases and at J to 2 bases, leaving 10 bases not matched to a gene. This CDR3 spans 15 amino acids. Germline loops: CDR1 MDHEN, CDR2 SYDVKM.

Only one count was recorded for this clone. V gene TRBV5-3 combines with J gene TRBJ2-6; 9 bases line up with TRBD1. TRBV5-3 is an open reading frame, and its role is uncertain. J gave up 7 bases and V 4 bases, and 12 bases lay outside the gene matches. This CDR3 has 17 residues. This chain's CDR3 is CARSRKDTGGPANVLTF. The CDR3 DNA is TGTGCCAGAAGCCGGAAGGATACAGGGGGCCCTGCCAACGTCCTGACTTTC.

J is TRBJ2-3 and V is TRBV21-1; the tabulated D call, TRBD1, remains unverified against the DNA. TRBV21-1 is designated a pseudogene. The CDR3 loop spans 17 amino acids. Here the CDR3 DNA reads TGTGCCAGCACGGGAACCCAGGGGGCTGTCAAAACAGATACGCAGTATTTT. Protein product: CASTGTQGAVKTDTQYF.

The J gene is TRBJ2-5, the V gene TRBV29-1, with 7 bases fitting TRBD2. The CDR3 sequence is 13 residues long. The V and J ends lost 4 bases and 5 bases, in that order; junction bases with no gene match: 7. Germline CDR1 SQVTM, CDR2 ANQGSEA. CDR3 in DNA: TGCAGCGTTGTGAGGGAGGGAGAGGAGACCCAGTACTTC. This codes for CSVVREGEETQYF.

The rearrangement joins TRBV7-2 to TRBJ1-5; weak D call: TRBD1 (6 bases). The V gene's germline CDR1 is SGHTA and CDR2 FQGNSA. CDR3 length: 14 residues. V was trimmed by 4 bases and J by 6 bases, leaving 13 bases between them. The CDR3 coding sequence is TGTGCCAGCAGCTATGGGACAATAGGTCAGCCCCAGCATTTT. Its translation is CASSYGTIGQPQHF.

This rearrangement joins TRBV9 to TRBJ2-7; D remains unclear. V was pared by 4 bases and J by 2 bases, with 7 bases between. The CDR3 is 12 residues long. Germline V gives CDR1 SGDLS, CDR2 YYNGEE. The CDR3 coding sequence is TGTGCCAGCAGCAGAGAGACCTACGAGCAGTACTTC. Translated: CASSRETYEQYF.

The rearrangement links TRBV10-3 to TRBJ1-1, with D tentatively TRBD1 (5 bases). CDR1 ENHRY and CDR2 SYGVKD come from the germline V gene. The CDR3 has 13 amino acids. V gave up 4 bases and J gave up 2 bases, with 8 bases separating them. CDR3 protein: CAISATANTEAFF. Written as DNA, the CDR3 is TGTGCCATCAGTGCGACAGCCAACACTGAAGCTTTCTTT.

This clone came up once. This chain connects TRBV4-1 to TRBJ2-5, with 7 bases aligning to TRBD2. Germline assignment: CDR1 MGHRA and CDR2 YSYEKL. The CDR3 is made up of 18 amino acids. V dropped 2 bases and J dropped 3; count of bases not matched to a gene: 15. The chain's CDR3 is CASSQSGRTRAGEETQYF. DNA for the CDR3: TGCGCCAGCAGCCAATCGGGACGGACGAGGGCGGGAGAAGAGACCCAGTACTTC.

The chain couples TRBV4-1 to TRBJ1-5, with a weak D call TRBD1 (5 bases). V lost 2 bases, J lost 1 base, and 12 bases lay in between. There are 16 residues in the CDR3. CDR1 MGHRA and CDR2 YSYEKL come from the germline V gene. CDR3 sequence reads: CASSQTVQGSNQPQHF. CDR3 sequence (DNA): TGCGCCAGCAGCCAAACAGTCCAGGGAAGCAATCAGCCCCAGCATTTT.

The gene calls are TRBV5-4 and TRBJ2-5; TRBD1 agrees at 8 bases. The germline gives CDR1 SGHNT, CDR2 YYREEE (reference sequence). This CDR3 contains 14 residues. The V gene end was trimmed by 4 bases and the J gene end by 6 bases; junction bases not matched to a gene: 8. CDR3 amino acids: CASSGDRGGKTQYF. The CDR3 DNA sequence: TGTGCCAGCAGCGGAGACAGGGGAGGCAAGACCCAGTACTTC. Full variable domain (missing parts from reference TRBV5-4 and TRBJ2-5): ETGVTQSPTHLIKTRGQQVTLRCSSQSGHNTVSWYQQALGQGPQFIFQYYREEENGRGNFPPRFSGLQFPNYSSELNVNALELDDSALYLCASSGDRGGKTQYFGPGTRLLVL.